This T cell receptor beta chain was identified during a study of T-cell memory formation after mild COVID-19. Study information: Across donors, TCR clusters were largely donor specific. Broader study findings: Proof of SARS-CoV-2 specificity was absent for the second-wave clones that crested on day 37. CD4+ contracting clones were found mainly in CM and EM, and CD8+ ones in EMRA.

The germline V gene encodes CDR1 LNHDA and CDR2 SQIVND (reference sequence). This CDR3 has 15 amino acids. The ends were cut back, 6 bases at V and 9 bases at J, with 18 bases in the middle. This clonotype was counted between two and nine times. As yet, its antigen is unknown. TCRdb redid the calling of the 5' RACE reads with MiXCR, one entry per CDR3 protein. The sample yields 100,000 to 130,000 distinct CDR3 sequences, over 13% seen once. This sequence was found in a man younger than 35 who had mild COVID-19 (a few samples of this study predate the infection). Cell type and time point are not known. The material sequenced was PBMCs or a T cell subset sorted from them (not recorded which). This chain uses TRBV19 with TRBJ1-6, with D hard to call. CDR3 in DNA: TGTGCCAGTAGCCCCTACGGAGTCATCGGTTCACCCCTCCACTTT. Its protein is CASSPYGVIGSPLHF.